Below are 23 T cell receptor beta chains sequenced from a single sample in a study of T cells in localized non-small cell lung cancer (dated by TCRdb to about 2020). The method was the immunoSEQ multiplex PCR assay. Entries here come from immuneACCESS through TCRdb and include only in-frame sequences with V and J called. Some clones fail to appear in such tables; in the studies checked, an unresolved V gene covers under half of the shortfall, and the cause of the remainder is unknown. This sample comprises 23,000 or so clones, roughly 87% of them detected only once. The biggest ten clones account for approximately 30% of the sample. Sequenced material: peripheral blood, taken before any cancer treatment. The receptors derive from a male donor older than 55 with stage I squamous cell lung carcinoma.

V and J are TRBV9 and TRBJ2-4, with 11 bases fitting TRBD2. Germline loops: CDR1 SGDLS, CDR2 YYNGEE. The CDR3 runs to 14 residues. Germline trimming cut 2 bases from V and 9 bases from J; bases unmatched to any gene: 4. The CDR3 coding sequence is TGTGCCAGCAGCGTGACTAGCGGGACTGTCATTCAGTACTTC. The encoded protein is CASSVTSGTVIQYF.

Judged by abundance, this clone is medium-sized. This chain connects TRBV18 to TRBJ1-2; D not resolved. The V and J ends lost 6 bases and 8 bases respectively, with 13 bases between them. CDR1 is KGHSH and CDR2 is LQKENI in the germline V gene. There are 12 residues in the CDR3. The CDR3 DNA sequence: TGTGCCAGCTCGCTCCCTGAGAGGGGCTACACCTTC. Translating it yields CASSLPERGYTF.

The chain joins TRBV5-6 to TRBJ1-1; D call uncertain. CDR1 SGHDT and CDR2 YYEEEE come from the germline V gene. This CDR3 spans 11 amino acids. V shed 3 bases and J shed 9 bases, with 9 bases lying between them. This CDR3 reads CASSYGEKAFF. The DNA for the CDR3 is TGTGCCAGCAGCTATGGGGAGAAAGCTTTCTTT.

The chain recombines TRBV14 with TRBJ2-7, with 8 positions matching TRBD1. Trimming removed 3 bases from V and 4 bases from J; junction bases left unmatched: 8. Germline CDR1 reads SGHDN; CDR2 reads FVKESK. This CDR3 contains 15 residues. This CDR3 is CASSHPGGSIYEQYF. In DNA, the CDR3 is TGTGCCAGCAGCCATCCAGGGGGCTCTATATACGAGCAGTACTTC.

This chain connects TRBV2 to TRBJ2-1; D might be TRBD2 (6 bases). The CDR3 consists of 13 residues. Germline CDR1 is SNHLY and CDR2 is FYNNEI. The ends were cut back, 5 bases at V and 8 bases at J, with 13 bases in the middle. The CDR3, as DNA: TGTGCCAGCAGTACCCCGGGGAGGTATGAGCAGTTCTTC. Translating gives CASSTPGRYEQFF.

The chain combines TRBV10-2 with TRBJ1-2; D is ambiguous. V was clipped by 4 bases and J by 8 bases, with 14 bases between them. The CDR3 covers 13 residues. CDR1 is WSHSY and CDR2 is SAAADI in the germline V gene. CDR3 in amino acids: CASSVAREGGYTF. The CDR3, as DNA: TGCGCCAGCAGTGTAGCTCGGGAGGGAGGCTACACCTTC.

This clone was observed a single time. In nucleotides, the CDR3 is TGTGCCAGCAGCTTAGCGACGAATAGGGACAGGGAGTACCATGGCTACACCTTC. Amino acid sequence: CASSLATNRDREYHGYTF. The chain employs TRBV7-9 and TRBJ1-2; 9 nucleotides agree with TRBD1. Germline trimming cut 0 bases from V and 6 bases from J; bases unmatched to any gene: 14. The CDR3 runs to 18 residues. From germline, CDR1 is SEHNR and CDR2 FQNEAQ (reference sequence).

The J gene is TRBJ2-1, the V gene TRBV11-3, with 8 bases identical to TRBD2. This CDR3 has 15 residues. With 1 base clipped from V and 3 bases from J, the junction kept 2 bases outside the gene matches. Germline V CDR1 and CDR2: SGHNT, YENEEA. CDR3 amino acids: CASSLVAGGYNEQFF. CDR3 nucleotide sequence: TGTGCCAGCAGCTTAGTCGCGGGGGGCTACAATGAGCAGTTCTTC.

V usage is TRBV5-1 and J usage is TRBJ2-7; D gene ambiguous. In germline, CDR1 is SGHRS, CDR2 YFSETQ. Trimming pared 4 bases from V and 2 bases from J, leaving 10 bases between. The CDR3 has 13 residues. The CDR3 nucleotides read TGCGCCAGCAGCCCCGCAGGAACCTACGAGCAGTACTTC. Encoded protein: CASSPAGTYEQYF. Full variable domain (outside the CDR3, taken from reference TRBV5-1 and TRBJ2-7): KAGVTQTPRYLIKTRGQQVTLSCSPISGHRSVSWYQQTPGQGLQFLFEYFSETQRNKGNFPGRFSGRQFSNSRSEMNVSTLELGDSALYLCASSPAGTYEQYFGPGTRLTVT.

This clone was recorded only once. This chain uses TRBV6-5 with TRBJ1-1; maybe TRBD1 (6 bases). The CDR3 loop spans 13 amino acids. The V end lost 6 bases, the J end lost 8 bases, and 16 bases lay between the germline ends. The germline gives CDR1 MNHEY, CDR2 SVGAGI. The CDR3 loop is CASSSLLRGEAFF. In DNA, the CDR3 is TGTGCCAGCAGCAGCCTCCTGAGGGGGGAAGCTTTCTTT.

The rearrangement links TRBV4-1 to TRBJ2-2; no definite D call. Germline V gene sequence: CDR1 MGHRA, CDR2 YSYEKL. The germline V and J ends were trimmed by 0 bases and 0 bases, with 8 bases remaining between them. The CDR3 is made up of 16 amino acids. CDR3 loop: CASSQDPRSNTGELFF. CDR3 DNA: TGCGCCAGCAGCCAAGATCCCAGATCGAACACCGGGGAGCTGTTTTTT.

The V gene is TRBV5-5, the J gene TRBJ2-2; perhaps D is TRBD1 or TRBD2 (6 bases each). Germline V gives CDR1 SGHKS, CDR2 YYEKEE (reference sequence). The CDR3 sequence is 15 residues long. Trimming shortened V by 10 bases and J by 4 bases, and 20 bases separated the two germline ends. The chain's CDR3 is CAAHGGGVATGELFF. The CDR3, as DNA: TGTGCCGCACACGGAGGGGGAGTGGCCACCGGGGAGCTGTTTTTT.

This rearrangement joins TRBV4-3 to TRBJ1-5; no reliable D call. The CDR3 has 15 amino acids. Germline V lookup: CDR1 LGHNA, CDR2 YSLEER. Trimming stripped 2 bases from V and 7 bases from J, with 15 bases between. In nucleotides, the CDR3 is TGCGCCAGCAGCCAAAATCCCGGCGCCGGGCAGCCCCAGCATTTT. This sequence encodes CASSQNPGAGQPQHF.

The chain joins TRBV27 to TRBJ2-7; D is uncertain. The CDR3 spans 12 residues. V was shortened by 3 bases and J by 5 bases, with 8 bases between the two germline ends. The V gene's germline CDR1 is MNHEY and CDR2 SMNVEV (reference sequence). CDR3 bases: TGTGCCAGCAGTTTCCTTCAGGACGAGCAGTACTTC. Its translation: CASSFLQDEQYF.

The V call is TRBV5-1, the J call TRBJ2-1; 10 nucleotides align to TRBD2. This CDR3 spans 16 amino acids. Germline trimming cut 4 bases from V and 7 bases from J; bases unmatched to any gene: 11. The germline CDR1 and CDR2 sequences are SGHRS and YFSETQ. DNA for the CDR3: TGCGCCAGCAGCCACGGGGGTAGCGGGAGGAGTAATGAGCAGTTCTTC. This codes for CASSHGGSGRSNEQFF.

The gene calls are TRBV11-3 and TRBJ2-7, with D possibly TRBD2 on 6 matching bases. Germline lookup yields CDR1 SGHNT and CDR2 YENEEA. The V and J ends lost 6 bases and 7 bases respectively, with 19 bases between them. CDR3 length: 14 amino acids. This CDR3 is CASSTGTPLGEQYF. CDR3 nucleotide sequence: TGTGCCAGCAGTACCGGGACTCCTTTGGGAGAGCAGTACTTC. The variable domain in full, completed from reference TRBV11-3 and TRBJ2-7, reads EAGVVQSPRYKIIEKKQPVAFWCNPISGHNTLYWYLQNLGQGPELLIRYENEEAVDDSQLPKDRFSAERLKGVDSTLKIQPAELGDSAVYLCASSTGTPLGEQYFGPGTRLTVT.

The chain carries TRBV30 and TRBJ1-5; D is possibly TRBD1 (5 bases). The CDR3 spans 16 residues. The germline V gene encodes CDR1 GTSNPN and CDR2 SVGIG (reference sequence). Trimming took off 3 bases at V and 0 bases at J, with 15 bases between the two ends. In DNA form, the CDR3 reads TGTGCCTGGAGCCCCGGGACGGCCTATAGCAATCAGCCCCAGCATTTT. Protein sequence: CAWSPGTAYSNQPQHF.

This clone was counted once. The rearrangement links TRBV11-2 to TRBJ1-1, with unresolved D. There are 14 residues in the CDR3. V was pared by 6 bases and J by 2 bases, with 13 bases between. CDR1 is SGHAT and CDR2 is FQNNGV in the germline V gene. The CDR3 reads CASSSQLTNTEAFF. The CDR3 DNA reads as TGTGCCAGCAGTTCACAATTAACTAACACTGAAGCTTTCTTT.

The V call is TRBV4-3, the J call TRBJ2-5; D remains unclear. The CDR3 has 12 amino acids. Trimming removed 0 bases from V and 5 bases from J, with 4 bases in between. The germline V gene has CDR1 LGHNA and CDR2 YSLEER. The CDR3: CASSQDWETQYF. Here the CDR3 DNA reads TGCGCCAGCAGCCAAGATTGGGAGACCCAGTACTTC.

V is TRBV29-1 and J is TRBJ2-3; D possibly matches TRBD1 or TRBD2 (5 bases each). The germline V gene encodes CDR1 SQVTM and CDR2 ANQGSEA. This CDR3 has 14 amino acids. Deletions cut 4 bases from V and 0 bases from J, with 11 bases between. The CDR3 spells CSVVPGPSTDTQYF. CDR3 DNA sequence: TGCAGCGTTGTGCCGGGGCCTAGCACAGATACGCAGTATTTT.

The chain couples TRBV7-2 to TRBJ1-5, with D unresolved. The CDR3 runs 15 residues. The V and J ends lost 5 bases and 2 bases respectively, with 13 bases between them. The germline V gene has CDR1 SGHTA and CDR2 FQGNSA. This CDR3 reads CASSPFGEGNQPQHF. The CDR3 DNA is TGTGCCAGCAGCCCCTTCGGCGAGGGCAATCAGCCCCAGCATTTT.

The gene calls are TRBV19 and TRBJ2-7; 10 nucleotides match TRBD1. The CDR3 is 17 amino acids. Trimming took 6 bases from V and 2 from J; bases not matched to a gene: 13. Germline CDR1 LNHDA, CDR2 SQIVND (reference sequence). CDR3 loop: CASSMAPGQGIPYEQYF. In DNA form, the CDR3 reads TGTGCCAGTAGCATGGCACCGGGACAGGGGATCCCCTACGAGCAGTACTTC. The full variable domain, its missing parts supplied by reference TRBV19 and TRBJ2-7, is DGGITQSPKYLFRKEGQNVTLSCEQNLNHDAMYWYRQDPGQGLRLIYYSQIVNDFQKGDIAEGYSVSREKKESFPLTVTSAQKNPTAFYLCASSMAPGQGIPYEQYFGPGTRLTVT.

This clone was seen a handful of times. The rearrangement links TRBV30 to TRBJ2-2; no clear D gene. V gave up 0 bases and J gave up 7 bases, with 15 bases separating them. This CDR3 spans 15 amino acids. Per the germline V gene, CDR1 is GTSNPN and CDR2 is SVGIG (reference sequence). CDR3: CAWSVLGWVDGELFF. The CDR3 region has the DNA TGTGCCTGGAGTGTCCTAGGGTGGGTGGACGGGGAGCTGTTTTTT. Full variable domain (missing parts from reference TRBV30 and TRBJ2-2): SQTIHQWPATLVQPVGSPLSLECTVEGTSNPNLYWYRQAAGRGLQLLFYSVGIGQISSEVPQNLSASRPQDRQFILSSKKLLLSDSGFYLCAWSVLGWVDGELFFGEGSRLTVL.